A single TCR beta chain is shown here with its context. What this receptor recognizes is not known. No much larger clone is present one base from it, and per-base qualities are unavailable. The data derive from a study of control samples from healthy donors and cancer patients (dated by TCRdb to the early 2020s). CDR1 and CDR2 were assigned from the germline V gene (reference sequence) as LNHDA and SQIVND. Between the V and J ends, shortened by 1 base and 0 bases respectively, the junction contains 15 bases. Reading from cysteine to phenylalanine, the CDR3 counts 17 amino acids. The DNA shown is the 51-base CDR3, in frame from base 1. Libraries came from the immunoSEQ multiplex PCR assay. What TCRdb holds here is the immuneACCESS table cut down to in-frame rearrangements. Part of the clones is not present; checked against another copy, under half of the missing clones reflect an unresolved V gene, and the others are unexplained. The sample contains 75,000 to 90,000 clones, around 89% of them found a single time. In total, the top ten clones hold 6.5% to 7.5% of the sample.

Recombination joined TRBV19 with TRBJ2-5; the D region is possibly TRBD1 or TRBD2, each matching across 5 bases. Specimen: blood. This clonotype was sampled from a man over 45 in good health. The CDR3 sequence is CASSIVGDGLYQETQYF. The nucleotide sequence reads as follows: TGTGCCAGTAGTATAGTAGGGGACGGATTGTACCAAGAGACCCAGTACTTC.